What follows is one T cell receptor (beta chain) and its context. Its antigen is as yet unknown. The authors' processing: The distant-metastasis classifier for papillary thyroid cancer was built from CDR3 differences across clinicopathological groups. TCRdb used MiXCR to call clones anew from the PCR reads. The V and J calls were not made by the authors but by TCRdb's processing. The table includes around 21,000 clones, more than 35% detected once. This record belongs to a study of metastatic and nonmetastatic thyroid tumors. Overall study context: Malignant thyroid and benign thyroid patients provided blood and tumor or nodule tissue whose repertoires were compared.

Findings of the study overall: Malignant tumors reportedly showed significantly higher TCR beta diversity than benign nodules in both blood and tumor.

The CDR3 has 13 amino acids. V was clipped by 1 base and J by 6 bases, with 13 bases between them. Germline V gene lookup returns CDR1 GTSNPN and CDR2 SVGIG (reference sequence). Thyroid surgery had not been preceded by any treatment in any patient. The clonotype originates from a female donor with papillary thyroid cancer or a benign thyroid nodule (not recorded which). Some clones in this sample may be carry-over from other donors' samples. The chain combines TRBV30 with TRBJ2-7; D call uncertain. The sequenced sample consisted of tumor tissue. This CDR3 is CAWSEELGLEQYF. In DNA form, the CDR3 reads TGTGCCTGGAGTGAGGAGCTCGGGCTCGAGCAGTACTTC. Variable domain in full (rest from reference TRBV30 and TRBJ2-7): SQTIHQWPATLVQPVGSPLSLECTVEGTSNPNLYWYRQAAGRGLQLLFYSVGIGQISSEVPQNLSASRPQDRQFILSSKKLLLSDSGFYLCAWSEELGLEQYFGPGTRLTVT.